This T cell receptor beta chain is from a study of shared clonotypes between healthy human individuals. Sequencing used immunoSEQ multiplex PCR; TCRdb keeps in-frame clones, though not all of them. Of about 2.4 million clones listed, approximately 90% are singletons. The specimen sequenced was naive CD4+ T cells sorted from blood. Subset denoted: CD45RA+ positively selected. The origin of this receptor is a young man in good health.

CDR3 residues: CAIRGTRGFYEQFF. DNA for the CDR3: TGTGCCATCAGGGGGACCCGGGGTTTTTATGAGCAGTTCTTC. V gene TRBV10-3 combines with J gene TRBJ2-1, with D perhaps assigned TRBD1 or TRBD2 (5 bases each). Germline CDR1 is ENHRY and CDR2 is SYGVKD. The CDR3 runs to 14 residues. V lost 6 bases, J lost 8 bases, and 17 bases lay in between.